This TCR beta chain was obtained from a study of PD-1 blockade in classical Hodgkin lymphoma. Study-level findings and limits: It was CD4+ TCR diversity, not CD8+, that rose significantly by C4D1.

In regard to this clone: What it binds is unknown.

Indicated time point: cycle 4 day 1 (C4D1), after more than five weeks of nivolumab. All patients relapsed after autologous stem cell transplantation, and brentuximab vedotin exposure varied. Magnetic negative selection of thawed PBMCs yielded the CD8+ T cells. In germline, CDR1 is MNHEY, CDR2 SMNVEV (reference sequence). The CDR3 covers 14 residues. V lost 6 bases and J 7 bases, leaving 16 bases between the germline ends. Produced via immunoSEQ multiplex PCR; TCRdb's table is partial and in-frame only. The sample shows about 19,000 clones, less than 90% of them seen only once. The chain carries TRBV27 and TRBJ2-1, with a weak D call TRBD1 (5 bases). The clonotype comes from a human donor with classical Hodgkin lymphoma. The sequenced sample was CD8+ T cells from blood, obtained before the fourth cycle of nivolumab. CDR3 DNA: TGTGCCAGCAGCCCATGGGGCAGGCTAAATGAGCAGTTCTTC. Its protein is CASSPWGRLNEQFF.